Listed here is a single T cell receptor (beta chain). The data are from a study of blood T cell dynamics during melanoma immunotherapy. In the study overall: Metastatic melanoma patients received first-line pembrolizumab or nivolumab plus ipilimumab.

Sequencing used immunoSEQ multiplex PCR; TCRdb keeps in-frame clones, though not all of them. The sample includes approximately 7,800 clones, around 90% of them seen just once. The germline CDR1 and CDR2 sequences are MGHRA and YSYEKL. With 2 bases removed from V and 6 bases from J, the gap between germline ends came to 14 bases. The CDR3 is 14 residues long. Time point of the sample: week 3, after first cycle of checkpoint inhibitor. Samples come from before therapy and from week 3 after the first blockade cycle. Response was assessed by RECIST 1.1 at 12 weeks, except a couple of rapid progressors. No patient had earlier systemic cancer treatment, concurrent immunosuppressants, or another active cancer.

The V call is TRBV4-1, the J call TRBJ2-7; D assignment may be TRBD1 or TRBD2 (5 bases each). The sequence came from a human donor with melanoma. The source was blood, collected from a patient treated with checkpoint blockade. Here the CDR3 reads CASSQRDPGVEQYF. CDR3 in DNA: TGCGCCAGCAGCCAAAGGGACCCCGGGGTCGAGCAGTACTTC.